This T cell receptor (beta chain) is from a study of sequential checkpoint blockade in melanoma. TCRdb's copy holds only in-frame clones and misses some; the assay was immunoSEQ multiplex PCR. Found here are about 460 clones, under 30% of them singletons; the top ten hold roughly a third. Treatment indicated: randomized to nivolumab then ipilimumab (arm A) or the reverse (arm B). Germline CDR1 is WSHSY and CDR2 is SAAADI. The CDR3 sequence is 13 residues long. Trimming took off 6 bases at V and 4 bases at J, with 12 bases between the two ends. Note on this clone: The antigen remains unidentified.

Study-wide points: Rising tumor T-cell fraction and clonality meant about 30 times likelier benefit.

This sequence was found in a human donor with melanoma. The chain recombines TRBV10-2 with TRBJ2-5; D might be TRBD2 (6 bases). The sequencing used tumor tissue (inferred from file names), collected from a patient given nivolumab and ipilimumab in sequence. DNA of the CDR3: TGCGCCAGCAGCCTGGGACTTGGAGAGACCCAGTACTTC. It codes for CASSLGLGETQYF.